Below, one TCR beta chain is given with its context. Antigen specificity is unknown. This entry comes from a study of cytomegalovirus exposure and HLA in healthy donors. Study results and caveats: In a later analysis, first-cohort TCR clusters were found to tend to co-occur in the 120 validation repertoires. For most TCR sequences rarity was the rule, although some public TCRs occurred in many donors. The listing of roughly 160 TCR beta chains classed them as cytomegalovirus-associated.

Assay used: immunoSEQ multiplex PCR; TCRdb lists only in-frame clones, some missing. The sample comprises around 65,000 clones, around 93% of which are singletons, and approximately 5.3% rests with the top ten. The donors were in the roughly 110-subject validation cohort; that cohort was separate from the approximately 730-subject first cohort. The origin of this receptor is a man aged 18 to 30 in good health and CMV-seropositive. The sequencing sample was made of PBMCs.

The CDR3 DNA sequence: TGCGCCAGCAGCTTGGCCTTCATGCGGGAGTTAAGCTACGAGCAGTACTTC. Its protein product is CASSLAFMRELSYEQYF. The chain uses TRBV5-1 and TRBJ2-7, with TRBD2 matching 7 bases. The CDR3 is made up of 17 amino acids. CDR1 is SGHRS and CDR2 is YFSETQ in the germline V gene. J was trimmed by 3 bases and V by 0 bases; bases with no gene match: 12. The full variable domain, its missing parts supplied by reference TRBV5-1 and TRBJ2-7, is KAGVTQTPRYLIKTRGQQVTLSCSPISGHRSVSWYQQTPGQGLQFLFEYFSETQRNKGNFPGRFSGRQFSNSRSEMNVSTLELGDSALYLCASSLAFMRELSYEQYFGPGTRLTVT.